These 10 T cell receptor beta chains came from one sample sequenced in a study of TET2 disruption in CD19-targeted CAR T cells. The treatment was: autologous CTL019 cells: CD19 CAR with 4-1BB and CD3 zeta domains. These receptors have no known antigen. The data were produced by immunoSEQ multiplex PCR, yet TCRdb's version contains in-frame clones alone and is incomplete. The listing contains some 2,100 clones. The starting material was CD8+ T cells sorted from cultured blood T cells, obtained for CD19 CAR T cell therapy. All receptors come from a man aged 65 to 85 with chronic lymphocytic leukemia.

By frequency, this clone registers medium-sized. Sequencing ends 3 residues short of the CDR3 end; the germline J gene provides the rest. V and J are TRBV18 and TRBJ1-1, with 9 positions matching TRBD1. V lost 5 bases and J lost 5; bases outside the gene matches: 9. This CDR3 contains 15 residues. The germline V gene encodes CDR1 KGHSH and CDR2 LQKENI. The covered CDR3 bases are TGTGCCAGCTCATCAGCAGGACAGGGGAGGACTGAA. Encoded protein: CASSSAGQGRTE. The CDR3 in its entirety is CASSSAGQGRTEAFF. Complete variable domain (other parts from reference TRBV18 and TRBJ1-1): NAGVMQNPRHLVRRRGQEARLRCSPMKGHSHVYWYRQLPEEGLKFMVYLQKENIIDESGMPKERFSAEFPKEGPSILRIQQVVRGDSAAYFCASSSAGQGRTEAFFGQGTRLTVV.

In the case of this clone: From the germline J gene comes the end of the CDR3, since the read stops 3 residues before it. The chain couples TRBV7-8 to TRBJ2-7, with a tentative D call TRBD1 (7 bases). Germline loops: CDR1 SGHVS, CDR2 FQNEAQ. V lost 3 bases and J lost 6, with 15 bases in between. This CDR3 region has 14 residues. Incomplete CDR3 DNA: TGTGCCAGCAGCTTTGCCCCTCAGGGGGGCGAG. Encoded protein: CASSFAPQGGE. The whole CDR3 protein reads CASSFAPQGGEQYF.

This clone is labeled medium-sized based on frequency. The CDR3 bases that were read are TGCAGCGTCTTGACGTTAAGGGGCGGGGATGAA. Protein: CSVLTLRGGDE. The whole CDR3 protein is CSVLTLRGGDEAFF. This chain uses TRBV29-1 with TRBJ1-1; the D gene is possibly TRBD1 (5 bases). The CDR3 is cut off 3 residues early in the read; its end comes from the germline J gene. The V gene's germline CDR1 is SQVTM and CDR2 ANQGSEA. The CDR3 sequence is 14 residues long. Trimming took off 6 bases at V and 7 bases at J, with 21 bases between the two ends.

For this clone: The read stops 3 residues short of the end of the CDR3; the missing end is completed from the germline J gene. This chain joins TRBV7-9 and TRBJ1-2; a weak D match, TRBD1 (6 bases). Germline-derived CDR1 and CDR2 are SEHNR and FQNEAQ (reference sequence). The CDR3 is made up of 15 amino acids. CDR3 protein: CASSASGTRDNEYTF. The sequenced part of the CDR3 DNA is TGTGCCAGCAGCGCCTCCGGGACTAGGGACAATGAA.

Concerning this clone itself: Read sequence stops 3 residues before the CDR3 end, and the germline J gene provides the missing end. V is TRBV12-3 or TRBV12-4 and J is TRBJ2-3; TRBD2 matches 10 bases. The length of the CDR3 is 15 residues. The ends lost 6 bases at V and 1 base at J; junction bases unmatched: 4. The sequenced CDR3 bases are TGTGCCAGCAGCATTAGCGGGGGGCGCACAGATACG. Translation: CASSISGGRTDT. The full CDR3 sequence reads CASSISGGRTDTQYF.

Its frequency marks this clone as medium-sized. The read comes to an end 3 residues before the CDR3 does, leaving the germline J gene to fill in the end. The rearrangement joins TRBV19 to TRBJ2-1; D is perhaps TRBD2 (5 bases). The CDR3 consists of 14 residues. The germline V and J ends were trimmed by 5 bases and 1 base, with 9 bases remaining between them. In germline, CDR1 is LNHDA, CDR2 SQIVND (reference sequence). The CDR3 bases that were read are TGTGCCAGTAGTCCTGGCGGGTCCTACAATGAG. This gives the protein CASSPGGSYNE. In full, the CDR3 reads CASSPGGSYNEQFF.

About this clone itself: The read gets to within 3 residues of the CDR3 end, and the germline J gene fills in the rest. The chain carries TRBV25-1 and TRBJ2-3; D unclear. The CDR3 is 13 residues long. V was pared by 2 bases and J by 6 bases, with 9 bases between. Germline values: CDR1 MGHDK, CDR2 SYGVNS. CDR3 sequence reads: CASSEAVSDTQYF. The part of the CDR3 DNA that was read is TGTGCCAGCAGTGAAGCGGTCTCGGATACG. Full variable domain (outside the CDR3, taken from reference TRBV25-1 and TRBJ2-3): EADIYQTPRYLVIGTGKKITLECSQTMGHDKMYWYQQDPGMELHLIHYSYGVNSTEKGDLSSESTVSRIRTEHFPLTLESARPSHTSQYLCASSEAVSDTQYFGPGTRLTVL.

CDR3 DNA, as far as it was read: TGTGCCAGCAGTTATCTCCCCCTCGCGCGTAGCACAGATACG. It is translated as CASSYLPLARSTDT. The full CDR3 reads CASSYLPLARSTDTQYF. V gene TRBV28 combines with J gene TRBJ2-3, with D hard to call. The read finishes 3 residues shy of the CDR3 end, and the germline J gene is used to complete it. Trimming removed 4 bases from V and 0 bases from J, with 17 bases in between. There are 17 residues in the CDR3. The V gene's germline CDR1 is MDHEN and CDR2 SYDVKM.

Comments on this clone: The sequenced fragment ends 3 residues before the CDR3 boundary, so the rest is inferred from the germline J gene. The chain couples TRBV4-2 to TRBJ2-5, with a weak D call TRBD2 (6 bases). The V end lost 3 bases, the J end lost 1 base, and 18 bases lay between the germline ends. CDR3 length: 17 amino acids. CDR1 LGHNA and CDR2 YNFKEQ come from the germline V gene. Partial CDR3 DNA: TGTGCCAGCAGCCATGACTGGGCTAGCGCACTCCAAGAGACC. Amino acid sequence: CASSHDWASALQET. The entire CDR3 reads CASSHDWASALQETQYF.

As regards this clone: One end of the junction varies from germline; a read error may be responsible. The sequenced fragment ends 3 residues before the CDR3 boundary, so the rest is inferred from the germline J gene. The identical CDR3 is also encoded by other nucleotide sequences in the sample. The chain employs TRBV20-1 and TRBJ1-3; the D is unclear. The germline CDR1 and CDR2 sequences are DFQATT and SNEGSKA (reference sequence). The CDR3 is 11 amino acids. The CDR3 sequence is CSARSGNTIYF. CDR3 DNA (partial): TGCAGTGCCAGGTCTGGAAACACT.